This T cell receptor beta chain comes out of a study of T-cell reconstitution after alpha-beta-depleted transplantation in children. This clonotype has a count of ten or more. The antigen is unknown. Whole-study findings and limits: Reportedly, only several hundred clones from non-depleted graft cells drove alpha-beta T-cell counts at about two months. From newly produced T cells came most of the T-cell counts and diversity one year after transplant.

The ends were cut back, 8 bases at V and 0 bases at J, with 11 bases in the middle. The length of the CDR3 is 14 residues. Library preparation (for TCRbeta) was performed with unique molecular identifiers. Each CDR3 protein gets one entry after TCRdb re-called the PCR reads with MiXCR. The table lists fewer than 450,000 distinct CDR3 sequences, under 20% of them singletons. V gene TRBV12-3 or TRBV12-4 combines with J gene TRBJ2-1; weak D call: TRBD2 (5 bases). Sequenced material: PBMCs, mostly from graft donor cells, taken 360 days after TCRalphabeta/CD19-depleted stem cell transplant. The sequence was collected from a male patient aged 2-15 years who had a stem cell transplant for acute lymphoblastic leukemia, so the T cells may come from the graft donor. This CDR3 is CASGRGSSYNEQFF. DNA of the CDR3: TGTGCCAGCGGGCGAGGGAGCTCCTACAATGAGCAGTTCTTC.